These 20 T cell receptor beta chains were sequenced from one sample in a study of shared clonotypes between healthy human individuals. Clones were read by immunoSEQ multiplex PCR, and TCRdb kept only the in-frame ones, dropping some. Altogether about 2.4 million clones are present, around nine tenths being singletons, with the ten largest covering around 0.14%. Sequencing was carried out using naive CD4+ T cells sorted from blood. Documented subset: CD45RA+ positively selected. These receptors were obtained from a man younger than 30 in good health.

The chain recombines TRBV6-5 with TRBJ1-2; D possibly corresponds to TRBD1 (5 bases). Germline CDR1 reads MNHEY; CDR2 reads SVGAGI. This CDR3 comprises 15 residues. V was pared by 0 bases and J by 7 bases, with 15 bases between. This CDR3 reads CASSYSIRAGFGYTF. DNA for the CDR3: TGTGCCAGCAGTTACTCGATACGGGCAGGGTTTGGCTACACCTTC.

The genes are TRBV2 and TRBJ1-2, with TRBD1 matching over 8 bases. The CDR3 loop spans 13 amino acids. Per the germline V gene, CDR1 is SNHLY and CDR2 is FYNNEI. V shed 4 bases and J 7 bases; nucleotides not matched to a gene: 5. The CDR3: CASSGQGFFGYTF. CDR3 DNA: TGTGCCAGCAGTGGACAGGGGTTTTTTGGCTACACCTTC.

This clone has just one count. The J gene is TRBJ1-2, the V gene TRBV19; 9 nucleotides align to TRBD1. The CDR3 runs 14 residues. Germline assignment: CDR1 LNHDA and CDR2 SQIVND (reference sequence). V dropped 4 bases and J dropped 8; count of bases not matched to a gene: 8. The CDR3 DNA follows: TGTGCCAGTAGTAGAATGGGACAGGGTGGAGGCTACACCTTC. It specifies CASSRMGQGGGYTF.

About this clone itself: The sample contains more than one DNA sequence encoding this CDR3. V and J are TRBV9 and TRBJ2-5; D is uncertain. Germline V CDR1 and CDR2: SGDLS, YYNGEE. The CDR3 has 14 amino acids. Trimming removed 0 bases from V and 1 base from J, with 7 bases in between. The CDR3 protein is CASSVGSSQETQYF. DNA for the CDR3: TGTGCCAGCAGCGTAGGGAGCTCCCAAGAGACCCAGTACTTC.

The chain is built from TRBV25-1 and TRBJ2-5, with TRBD2 identical over 9 bases. V was clipped by 6 bases and J by 2 bases; unmatched bases: 10. Germline CDR1 reads MGHDK; CDR2 reads SYGVNS. The CDR3 loop spans 16 amino acids. The CDR3 sequence is CASSPREGGVQETQYF. CDR3 DNA sequence: TGTGCCAGCAGCCCGCGGGAGGGGGGAGTGCAAGAGACCCAGTACTTC. The whole variable domain, filled in from reference TRBV25-1 and TRBJ2-5, reads EADIYQTPRYLVIGTGKKITLECSQTMGHDKMYWYQQDPGMELHLIHYSYGVNSTEKGDLSSESTVSRIRTEHFPLTLESARPSHTSQYLCASSPREGGVQETQYFGPGTRLLVL.

Turning to this clone: The same CDR3 arises from other DNA sequences in this sample as well. V usage is TRBV2 and J usage is TRBJ1-3, with D hard to call. Germline assignment: CDR1 SNHLY and CDR2 FYNNEI. CDR3 length: 12 amino acids. Trimming removed 2 bases at V and 4 bases at J, with 3 bases between. CDR3: CASSESGNTIYF. The CDR3 nucleotides read TGTGCCAGCAGTGAAAGCGGAAACACCATATATTTT. Combining the CDR3 with reference TRBV2 and TRBJ1-3 gives the whole variable domain EPEVTQTPSHQVTQMGQEVILRCVPISNHLYFYWYRQILGQKVEFLVSFYNNEISEKSEIFDDQFSVERPDGSNFTLKIRSTKLEDSAMYFCASSESGNTIYFGEGSWLTVV.

In DNA, the CDR3 is TGTGCCTGGAGTGTTGGTTCCGGGCGGGCTAATGAAAAACTGTTTTTT. Encoded protein: CAWSVGSGRANEKLFF. The J gene is TRBJ1-4, the V gene TRBV30; D gene unclear. There are 16 residues in the CDR3. V was trimmed by 0 bases and J by 3 bases, leaving 14 bases between them. Germline V CDR1 and CDR2: GTSNPN, SVGIG (reference sequence).

Concerning this clone: Other nucleotide sequences in the sample specify the same CDR3. The chain links TRBV5-4 to TRBJ2-1; the D is unclear. The length of the CDR3 is 15 residues. Germline CDR1 reads SGHNT; CDR2 reads YYREEE (reference sequence). The V and J ends lost 4 bases and 0 bases respectively, with 11 bases between them. The DNA of the CDR3 is TGTGCCAGCAGCCTTACTGGAAGCTCCTACAATGAGCAGTTCTTC. Amino acid sequence: CASSLTGSSYNEQFF. The full variable domain, completed using reference TRBV5-4 and TRBJ2-1, is ETGVTQSPTHLIKTRGQQVTLRCSSQSGHNTVSWYQQALGQGPQFIFQYYREEENGRGNFPPRFSGLQFPNYSSELNVNALELDDSALYLCASSLTGSSYNEQFFGPGTRLTVL.

The chain uses TRBV28 and TRBJ2-5, with a tentative D call TRBD1 (6 bases). The end of the DNA aligns better with TRBJ2-7, so the J call may be wrong. The length of the CDR3 is 15 residues. Germline-derived CDR1 and CDR2 are MDHEN and SYDVKM. CDR3 in DNA: TGTGCCAGCAGCGAGGGGGACAAATCCTCCTACGAGCAGTACTTC. Translating gives CASSEGDKSSYEQYF.

As concerns this clone: This same CDR3 is encoded by further DNA sequences in the sample. This sequence joins TRBV5-1 and TRBJ2-3; possibly TRBD2 for D (5 bases). Germline V gene data show CDR1 as SGHRS and CDR2 as YFSETQ. The germline V and J ends were trimmed by 0 bases and 3 bases, with 8 bases remaining between them. This CDR3 comprises 14 residues. CDR3 in amino acids: CASSLVAGTDTQYF. In DNA, the CDR3 is TGCGCCAGCAGCTTGGTCGCGGGTACAGATACGCAGTATTTT.

The rearrangement joins TRBV7-2 to TRBJ1-2; the match to TRBD1 covers 8 bases. Germline CDR1 SGHTA, CDR2 FQGNSA. This CDR3 has 18 amino acids. V trimming: 3 bases; J trimming: 1 base; junction bases outside the gene matches: 13. The CDR3 DNA follows: TGTGCCAGCAGCTTCCGAGGAGGACAGGGTGGGAATAACTATGGCTACACCTTC. It translates to CASSFRGGQGGNNYGYTF.

The CDR3 region has the DNA TGTGCCAGACGACAGGGGGCAAACACTGAAGCTTTCTTT. Residues: CARRQGANTEAFF. V is TRBV19 and J is TRBJ1-1; TRBD1 agrees at 10 bases. The CDR3 extends over 13 amino acids. Trimming removed 9 bases from V and 2 bases from J; junction bases left unmatched: 3. Germline lookup yields CDR1 LNHDA and CDR2 SQIVND (reference sequence).

The chain recombines TRBV30 with TRBJ1-3; D remains ambiguous. The V end was cut by 0 bases, the J end by 4 bases, with 19 bases between. This CDR3 has 17 amino acids. CDR1 is GTSNPN, CDR2 SVGIG, per germline (reference sequence). Written as DNA, the CDR3 is TGTGCCTGGAGTGTACGCCCCGCGGGATTAAGAGGAAACACCATATATTTT. Its translation is CAWSVRPAGLRGNTIYF.

This chain uses TRBV18 with TRBJ2-1, with D possibly being TRBD2 (7 bases). The CDR3 consists of 14 residues. V shed 1 base and J shed 9 bases, with 13 bases lying between them. The germline gives CDR1 KGHSH, CDR2 LQKENI. The CDR3 DNA is TGTGCCAGCTCACCACAGGGGGGGCTGGTTGAGCAGTTCTTC. It encodes CASSPQGGLVEQFF.

This clone was seen a single time. The chain has TRBV6-6 and TRBJ1-1; unclear D gene. Germline loops: CDR1 MNHNY, CDR2 SVGAGI (reference sequence). V was trimmed by 2 bases and J by 6 bases, leaving 7 bases between them. There are 12 residues in the CDR3. The CDR3 region is CASSYVRAEAFF. CDR3 nucleotide sequence: TGTGCCAGCAGTTACGTGCGCGCTGAAGCTTTCTTT.

The V and J genes are TRBV10-3 and TRBJ1-1; 8 bases are a match to TRBD1. This CDR3 contains 14 residues. V lost 3 bases, J lost 6 bases, and 6 bases stayed unmatched. CDR1 is ENHRY and CDR2 is SYGVKD in the germline V gene. CDR3 in DNA: TGTGCCATCAGTGAAACGGACAGGGACGCTGAAGCTTTCTTT. Its translation: CAISETDRDAEAFF.

The rearrangement links TRBV18 to TRBJ2-3, with D possibly matching TRBD1 (5 bases). CDR1 KGHSH and CDR2 LQKENI come from the germline V gene. Trimming took 2 bases from V and 6 from J, leaving 9 bases between them. The CDR3 is made up of 13 amino acids. The CDR3 region is CASSPGWGDTQYF. The CDR3 DNA reads TGTGCCAGCTCACCAGGTTGGGGCGATACGCAGTATTTT. Using reference TRBV18 and TRBJ2-3 for the parts outside the CDR3, the full variable domain is NAGVMQNPRHLVRRRGQEARLRCSPMKGHSHVYWYRQLPEEGLKFMVYLQKENIIDESGMPKERFSAEFPKEGPSILRIQQVVRGDSAAYFCASSPGWGDTQYFGPGTRLTVL.

The genes are TRBV10-3 and TRBJ2-5, with 9 bases aligning to TRBD1. Germline V gene lookup returns CDR1 ENHRY and CDR2 SYGVKD. Trimming at V came to 3 bases and at J to 5 bases, leaving 13 bases not matched to a gene. The CDR3 spans 17 residues. The chain's CDR3 is CAISEGQGLGGLETQYF. For the CDR3, the DNA is TGTGCCATCAGTGAAGGACAGGGGCTAGGCGGTTTGGAGACCCAGTACTTC.

The CDR3 sequence is CASTWEAGYEQYF. As DNA, the CDR3 is TGTGCCAGCACGTGGGAGGCAGGCTACGAGCAGTACTTC. The chain links TRBV2 to TRBJ2-7, with D maybe TRBD2 (6 bases). Germline V gives CDR1 SNHLY, CDR2 FYNNEI. V was pared by 7 bases and J by 3 bases, with 13 bases between. This CDR3 contains 13 residues.

This clone was seen a few times. This chain connects TRBV2 to TRBJ2-2; 8 nucleotides align to TRBD2. Germline V gene sequence: CDR1 SNHLY, CDR2 FYNNEI. This CDR3 has 16 residues. Losses at the gene ends were 6 bases for V and 3 bases for J; bases not matched to a gene: 9. In nucleotides, the CDR3 is TGTGCCAGCAGAGGGACTAGATCGCTCCACACCGGGGAGCTGTTTTTT. As protein: CASRGTRSLHTGELFF.